Listed here are 19 T cell receptor beta chains from one sample, sequenced in a study of metastatic and nonmetastatic thyroid tumors. Thyroid surgery had not been preceded by any treatment in any patient. MiXCR was used by TCRdb to re-call the PCR reads. The table has 6,500 to 7,000 clones, almost 30% seen once. The source material was tumor tissue. These receptors were collected from a female donor with papillary thyroid cancer or a benign thyroid nodule (not recorded which). Some clones in this sample may be carry-over from other donors' samples.

In its sample, this clone is medium-sized. The CDR3 sequence is CASRGDDNQPQHF. CDR3 DNA sequence: TGTGCCAGCAGGGGAGACGACAATCAGCCCCAGCATTTT. The J gene is TRBJ1-5, the V gene TRBV12-3 or TRBV12-4; D not resolved. V lost 6 bases, J lost 3 bases, and 9 bases lay in between. The CDR3 consists of 13 residues.

V gene TRBV30 combines with J gene TRBJ1-6, with TRBD1 matching over 7 bases. With 3 bases clipped from V and 8 bases from J, the junction kept 4 bases outside the gene matches. The CDR3 spans 13 residues. Germline V gene sequence: CDR1 GTSNPN, CDR2 SVGIG (reference sequence). The DNA of the CDR3 is TGTGCCTGGAGCAACAGGGGTGATTCACCCCTCCACTTT. Translating it yields CAWSNRGDSPLHF.

The chain employs TRBV11-3 and TRBJ2-1; 8 bases are shared with TRBD2. Trimming cost V 1 base and J 5 bases; bases outside gene matches: 1. The CDR3 is 14 amino acids. Germline V gives CDR1 SGHNT, CDR2 YENEEA. The CDR3, as DNA: TGTGCCAGCAGCTTAGGACTAGCGCACAATGAGCAGTTCTTC. This translates into CASSLGLAHNEQFF. Filled out from reference TRBV11-3 and TRBJ2-1, the complete variable domain reads EAGVVQSPRYKIIEKKQPVAFWCNPISGHNTLYWYLQNLGQGPELLIRYENEEAVDDSQLPKDRFSAERLKGVDSTLKIQPAELGDSAVYLCASSLGLAHNEQFFGPGTRLTVL.

V usage is TRBV10-2 and J usage is TRBJ1-2; TRBD1 matches 8 bases. The junction had 3 bases not matched to a gene; V was cut back by 6 bases and J by 3 bases. CDR1 is WSHSY, CDR2 SAAADI, per germline. The CDR3 covers 13 residues. The CDR3 region has the DNA TGCGCCAGCAGAGCGACAGGGGACTATGGCTACACCTTC. Its protein product is CASRATGDYGYTF.

This chain links TRBV4-1 with TRBJ1-2, with 8 bases aligning to TRBD1. J was trimmed by 3 bases and V by 2 bases; bases with no gene match: 8. The length of the CDR3 is 16 residues. The germline V gene has CDR1 MGHRA and CDR2 YSYEKL. The CDR3 bases are TGCGCCAGCAGCCAAAATACCGGGACAGGCTACTATGGCTACACCTTC. It encodes CASSQNTGTGYYGYTF.

This clone was found a few times. The chain carries TRBV6-2 or TRBV6-3 and TRBJ2-2; 7 nucleotides match TRBD2. The V and J ends lost 7 bases and 0 bases, in that order; junction bases with no gene match: 5. CDR3 length equals 15 residues. The germline gives CDR1 MNHEY, CDR2 SVGEGT. The DNA for the CDR3 is TGTGCCAGCAAAAAGGGGACTACGAACACCGGGGAGCTGTTTTTT. Amino acid sequence: CASKKGTTNTGELFF.

This clone is medium-sized (0.01 to 0.1%) within its sample. The chain has TRBV5-1 and TRBJ2-1, with TRBD1 matching 8 bases. Germline CDR1 reads SGHRS; CDR2 reads YFSETQ. J lost 6 bases, V lost 2 bases, and 1 base had no gene match. CDR3 length equals 13 residues. CDR3 sequence: CASSFGQGNEQFF. In DNA, the CDR3 is TGCGCCAGCAGCTTCGGACAGGGCAATGAGCAGTTCTTC.

V and J are TRBV19 and TRBJ2-1; 9 nucleotides align to TRBD2. J was trimmed by 4 bases and V by 6 bases; bases with no gene match: 7. This CDR3 comprises 15 residues. Germline-derived CDR1 and CDR2 are LNHDA and SQIVND (reference sequence). CDR3 sequence reads: CASSRVAGDYNEQFF. The CDR3 DNA reads TGTGCCAGTAGCCGAGTAGCGGGAGATTACAATGAGCAGTTCTTC.

The rearrangement joins TRBV20-1 to TRBJ1-2, with D possibly being TRBD1 (6 bases). The CDR3 runs to 13 residues. Trimming pared 5 bases from V and 8 bases from J, leaving 18 bases between. Looked up from germline, CDR1 is DFQATT and CDR2 is SNEGSKA (reference sequence). The CDR3: CSAFHDRSGGYTF. The DNA for the CDR3 is TGCAGTGCTTTCCACGACAGGTCTGGCGGCTACACCTTC.

This clone was recorded a few times. The rearrangement uses TRBV10-3 and TRBJ2-7; possible D gene TRBD2, 6 bases. Per the germline V gene, CDR1 is ENHRY and CDR2 is SYGVKD. Trimming pared 2 bases from V and 4 bases from J, leaving 15 bases between. The CDR3 sequence is 15 residues long. CDR3 sequence (DNA): TGTGCCATCAGTGAGGGGGCTAGCGTATCTTACGAGCAGTACTTC. Translation: CAISEGASVSYEQYF.

This clone was counted a few times. This rearrangement joins TRBV2 to TRBJ2-2, with 16 nucleotides matching TRBD2. Germline trimming cut 8 bases from V and 11 bases from J; bases unmatched to any gene: 8. CDR3 length: 15 residues. In germline, CDR1 is SNHLY, CDR2 FYNNEI. CDR3 DNA sequence: TGTGCCAGCGGGACTAGCGGGAGGGCTTTCGGTGAGCTGTTTTTT. As protein: CASGTSGRAFGELFF.

The gene calls are TRBV5-1 and TRBJ1-1, with D uncertain. Germline CDR1 is SGHRS and CDR2 is YFSETQ. V lost 0 bases to trimming and J lost 6 bases, with 6 bases between them. There are 12 residues in the CDR3. The CDR3 sequence: CASSLEGSEAFF. CDR3 coding DNA: TGCGCCAGCAGCTTGGAAGGGTCTGAAGCTTTCTTT.

Relative to its sample, this clone is medium-sized. This chain joins TRBV9 and TRBJ1-5; a possible D gene is TRBD1 (5 bases). Germline lookup yields CDR1 SGDLS and CDR2 YYNGEE. V was clipped by 7 bases and J by 4 bases, with 12 bases between them. The CDR3 totals 13 residues. This chain's CDR3 is CASGRDGNQPQHF. DNA of the CDR3: TGTGCCAGCGGCCGGGACGGGAATCAGCCCCAGCATTTT.

This clone was seen only a few times. This chain joins TRBV28 and TRBJ2-7; tentative D call: TRBD2 (6 bases). V was cut by 2 bases and J by 0 bases, with 17 bases left in between. Germline assignment: CDR1 MDHEN and CDR2 SYDVKM. The CDR3 sequence is 17 residues long. CDR3 in DNA: TGTGCCAGCAGTTTAGGGTTAGTGGGACTGAGCTCCTACGAGCAGTACTTC. This codes for CASSLGLVGLSSYEQYF. The variable domain in full, with the rest retrieved from reference TRBV28 and TRBJ2-7, is DVKVTQSSRYLVKRTGEKVFLECVQDMDHENMFWYRQDPGLGLRLIYFSYDVKMKEKGDIPEGYSVSREKKERFSLILESASTNQTSMYLCASSLGLVGLSSYEQYFGPGTRLTVT.

J is TRBJ2-1 and V is TRBV5-1; a weak D match, TRBD2 (5 bases). Germline V gene data show CDR1 as SGHRS and CDR2 as YFSETQ. This CDR3 region has 15 residues. V was cut by 4 bases and J by 5 bases, with 16 bases left in between. CDR3 protein: CASSEGFGTDNEQFF. The CDR3 region has the DNA TGCGCCAGCAGCGAGGGATTTGGAACTGACAATGAGCAGTTCTTC.

The V gene is TRBV19, the J gene TRBJ1-1, with D unresolved. Germline loops: CDR1 LNHDA, CDR2 SQIVND (reference sequence). V lost 5 bases and J 10 bases, leaving 23 bases between the germline ends. CDR3 length: 15 residues. The CDR3 DNA reads TGTGCCAGTAGTGTGGGGTTGGGGTCCCCCGCAGGAGCTTTCTTT. Protein: CASSVGLGSPAGAFF.

V and J are TRBV28 and TRBJ1-3; a possible D gene is TRBD1 (6 bases). Trimming took 7 bases from V and 0 from J, leaving 10 bases between them. Germline V gene lookup returns CDR1 MDHEN and CDR2 SYDVKM. CDR3 length: 14 amino acids. CDR3 amino acids: CASIQGSSGNTIYF. In nucleotides, the CDR3 is TGTGCCAGCATTCAGGGGAGCTCTGGAAACACCATATATTTT.

The chain has TRBV4-3 and TRBJ2-7, with D maybe TRBD1 (6 bases). The CDR3 length is 15 residues. The V gene's germline CDR1 is LGHNA and CDR2 YSLEER. V was cut by 3 bases and J by 1 base, with 13 bases left in between. The chain's CDR3 is CASSQYRDISYEQYF. DNA of the CDR3: TGCGCCAGCAGCCAGTACCGGGACATATCCTACGAGCAGTACTTC.

This clone is classed as medium-sized. The rearrangement links TRBV19 to TRBJ2-3, with D maybe TRBD2 (6 bases). Germline values: CDR1 LNHDA, CDR2 SQIVND (reference sequence). The CDR3 runs 15 residues. V was shortened by 5 bases and J by 1 base, with 13 bases between the two germline ends. The CDR3 DNA reads as TGTGCCAGTAGTTCTATAGCGGTAGGCACAGATACGCAGTATTTT. Translating it yields CASSSIAVGTDTQYF.